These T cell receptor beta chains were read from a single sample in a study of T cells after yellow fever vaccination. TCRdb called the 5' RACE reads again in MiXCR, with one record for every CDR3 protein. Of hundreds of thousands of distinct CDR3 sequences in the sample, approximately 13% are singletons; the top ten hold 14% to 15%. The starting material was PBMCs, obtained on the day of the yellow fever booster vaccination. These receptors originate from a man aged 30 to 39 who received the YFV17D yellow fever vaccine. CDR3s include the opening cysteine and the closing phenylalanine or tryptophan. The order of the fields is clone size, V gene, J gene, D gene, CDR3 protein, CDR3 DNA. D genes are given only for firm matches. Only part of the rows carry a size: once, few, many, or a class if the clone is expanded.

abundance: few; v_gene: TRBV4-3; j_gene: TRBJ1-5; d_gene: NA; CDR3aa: CASSQESHRDQPQHF; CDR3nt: TGCGCCAGCAGCCAGGAATCTCACAGGGATCAGCCCCAGCATTTT
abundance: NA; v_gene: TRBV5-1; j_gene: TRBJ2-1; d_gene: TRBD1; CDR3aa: CASSLGGQGKVNEQFF; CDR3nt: TGCGCCAGCAGCTTAGGTGGACAGGGTAAAGTGAATGAGCAGTTCTTC
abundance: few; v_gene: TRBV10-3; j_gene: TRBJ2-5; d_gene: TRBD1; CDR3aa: CAIRPRDSQETQYF; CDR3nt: TGTGCCATCAGACCCCGGGACAGCCAAGAGACCCAGTACTTC
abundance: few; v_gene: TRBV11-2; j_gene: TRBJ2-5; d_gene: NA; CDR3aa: CASRRLTTWRESDAQYF; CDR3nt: TGTGCCAGCCGACGTTTAACCACGTGGCGGGAATCAGATGCCCAGTACTTC
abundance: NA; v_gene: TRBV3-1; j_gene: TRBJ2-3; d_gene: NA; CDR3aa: CASSQERAGRDTQYF; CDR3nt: TGTGCCAGCAGCCAAGAAAGGGCGGGCCGGGATACGCAGTATTTT
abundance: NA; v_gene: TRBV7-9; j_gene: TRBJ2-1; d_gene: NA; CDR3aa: CASTETYNEQFF; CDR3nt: TGTGCCAGCACGGAGACCTACAATGAGCAGTTCTTC
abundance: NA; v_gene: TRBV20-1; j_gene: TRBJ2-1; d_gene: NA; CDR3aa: CSAKPLAVSSYNEQFF; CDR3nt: TGCAGTGCTAAACCTTTAGCGGTGAGCTCCTACAATGAGCAGTTCTTC
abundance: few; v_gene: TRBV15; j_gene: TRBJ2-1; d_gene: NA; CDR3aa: CATSRESSIPYNEQFF; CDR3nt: TGTGCCACCAGCAGAGAAAGCTCCATCCCCTACAATGAGCAGTTCTTC
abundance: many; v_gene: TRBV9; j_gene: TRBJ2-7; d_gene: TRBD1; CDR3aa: CASSIGQGTYEQYF; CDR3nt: TGTGCCAGCAGCATCGGACAGGGTACCTACGAGCAGTACTTC
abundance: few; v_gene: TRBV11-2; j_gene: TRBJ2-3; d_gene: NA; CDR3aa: CASSLAGFGTDTQYF; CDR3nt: TGTGCCAGCAGCTTAGCAGGGTTCGGCACAGATACGCAGTATTTT
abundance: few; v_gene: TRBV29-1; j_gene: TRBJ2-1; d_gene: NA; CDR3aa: CSVGGRLYNEQFF; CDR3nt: TGCAGCGTTGGTGGCCGCCTCTACAATGAGCAGTTCTTC
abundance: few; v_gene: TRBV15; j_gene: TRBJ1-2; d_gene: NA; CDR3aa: CATSRDGVGKRGYTF; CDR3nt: TGTGCCACCAGCAGAGATGGAGTGGGGAAGAGGGGCTACACCTTC
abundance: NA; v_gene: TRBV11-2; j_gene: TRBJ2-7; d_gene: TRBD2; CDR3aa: CASSLDQSGGSYEQYF; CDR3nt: TGTGCCAGCAGCTTAGATCAGTCCGGCGGGAGTTACGAGCAGTACTTC
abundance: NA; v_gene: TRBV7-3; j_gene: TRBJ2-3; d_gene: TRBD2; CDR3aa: CASSFSSGTSPDTQYF; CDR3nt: TGTGCCAGCAGCTTCTCTAGCGGGACATCCCCAGATACGCAGTATTTT
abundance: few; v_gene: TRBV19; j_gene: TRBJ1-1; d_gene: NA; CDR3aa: CASSIDGGLTEAFF; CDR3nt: TGTGCCAGTAGTATAGATGGGGGCCTCACTGAAGCTTTCTTT
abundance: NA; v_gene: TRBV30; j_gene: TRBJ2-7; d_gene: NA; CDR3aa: CAWAQGGNSYEQYF; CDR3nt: TGTGCCTGGGCACAGGGTGGGAACTCCTACGAGCAGTACTTC
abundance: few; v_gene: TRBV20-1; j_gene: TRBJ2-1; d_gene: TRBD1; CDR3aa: CSASGSRQGTRSSSYNEQFF; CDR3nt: TGCAGTGCTAGTGGCTCGAGACAGGGCACCCGCTCAAGCTCCTACAATGAGCAGTTCTTC
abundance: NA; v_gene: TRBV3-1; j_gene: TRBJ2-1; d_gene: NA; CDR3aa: CASSQEGLAGQFF; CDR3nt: TGTGCCAGCAGCCAAGAGGGGCTAGCAGGGCAGTTCTTC
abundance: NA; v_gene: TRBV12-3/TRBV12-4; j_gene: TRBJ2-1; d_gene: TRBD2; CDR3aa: CASSFRTRSYNEQFF; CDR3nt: TGTGCCAGCAGTTTCAGGACTAGATCCTACAATGAGCAGTTCTTC
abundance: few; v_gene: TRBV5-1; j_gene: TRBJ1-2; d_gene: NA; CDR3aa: CASSLDDRDYTF; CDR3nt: TGCGCCAGCAGCTTGGATGACAGAGACTACACCTTC
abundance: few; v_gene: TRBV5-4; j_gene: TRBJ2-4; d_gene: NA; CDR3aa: CASSLKLGGAKNIQYF; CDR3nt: TGTGCCAGCAGCTTGAAGTTGGGGGGAGCCAAAAACATTCAGTACTTC
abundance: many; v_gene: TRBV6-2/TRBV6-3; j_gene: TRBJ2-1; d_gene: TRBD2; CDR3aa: CASSYSIGERGNEQFF; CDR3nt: TGTGCCAGCAGTTACTCGATAGGGGAGCGGGGCAATGAGCAGTTCTTC